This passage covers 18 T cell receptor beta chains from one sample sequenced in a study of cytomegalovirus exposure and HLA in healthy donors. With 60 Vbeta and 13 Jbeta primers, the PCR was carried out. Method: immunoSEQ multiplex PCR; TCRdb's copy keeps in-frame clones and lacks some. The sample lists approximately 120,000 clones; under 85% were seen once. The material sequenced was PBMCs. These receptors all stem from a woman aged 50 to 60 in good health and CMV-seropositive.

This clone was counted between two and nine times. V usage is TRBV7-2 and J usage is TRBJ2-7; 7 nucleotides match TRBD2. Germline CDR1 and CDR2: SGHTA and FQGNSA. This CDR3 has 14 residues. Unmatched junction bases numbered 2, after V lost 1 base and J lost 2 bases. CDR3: CASSLVRGAYEQYF. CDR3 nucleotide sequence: TGTGCCAGCAGCTTAGTTCGGGGGGCCTACGAGCAGTACTTC.

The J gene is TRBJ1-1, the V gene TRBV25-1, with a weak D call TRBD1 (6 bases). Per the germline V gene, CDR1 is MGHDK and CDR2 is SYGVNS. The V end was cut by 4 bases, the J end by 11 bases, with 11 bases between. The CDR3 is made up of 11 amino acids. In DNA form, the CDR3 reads TGTGCCAGCAGTGGCTACAGGGTGGCTTTCTTT. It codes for CASSGYRVAFF.

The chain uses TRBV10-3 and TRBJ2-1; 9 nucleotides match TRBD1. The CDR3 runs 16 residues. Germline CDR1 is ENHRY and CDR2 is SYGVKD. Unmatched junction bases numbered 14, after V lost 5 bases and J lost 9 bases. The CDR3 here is CAISTQGARGSGEQFF. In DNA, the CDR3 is TGTGCCATCAGTACACAGGGGGCGCGAGGTAGTGGTGAGCAGTTCTTC.

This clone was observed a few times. Here the CDR3 DNA reads TGTGCCAGCAGCGTCCGCCCGATCCATCCCTCGGGACAGTTCATGAACACTGAAGCTTTCTTT. It is translated as CASSVRPIHPSGQFMNTEAFF. The genes are TRBV14 and TRBJ1-1; TRBD1 aligns across 7 bases. Germline V gene sequence: CDR1 SGHDN, CDR2 FVKESK. Trimming at V came to 5 bases and at J to 0 bases, leaving 24 bases not matched to a gene. The CDR3 totals 21 residues.

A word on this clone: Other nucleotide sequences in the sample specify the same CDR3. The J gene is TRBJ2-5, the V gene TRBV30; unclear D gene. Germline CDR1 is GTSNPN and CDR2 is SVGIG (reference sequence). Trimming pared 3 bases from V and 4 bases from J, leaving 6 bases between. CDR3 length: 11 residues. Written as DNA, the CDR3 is TGTGCCTGGAGCTCTAGAGAGACCCAGTACTTC. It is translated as CAWSSRETQYF.

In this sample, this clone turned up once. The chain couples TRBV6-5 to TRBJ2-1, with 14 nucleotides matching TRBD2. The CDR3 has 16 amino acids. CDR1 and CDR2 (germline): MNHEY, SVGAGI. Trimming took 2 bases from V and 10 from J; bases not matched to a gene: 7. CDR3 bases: TGTGCCAGCAGTTACGTGACTAGCGGGGGGGCGGGGGAGCAGTTCTTC. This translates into CASSYVTSGGAGEQFF.

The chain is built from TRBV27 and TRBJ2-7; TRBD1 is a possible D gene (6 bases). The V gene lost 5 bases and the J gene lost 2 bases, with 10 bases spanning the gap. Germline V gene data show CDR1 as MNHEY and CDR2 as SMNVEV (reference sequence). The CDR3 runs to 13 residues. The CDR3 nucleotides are TGTGCCAGCAGTCTAGGGGGTACCTACGAGCAGTACTTC. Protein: CASSLGGTYEQYF.

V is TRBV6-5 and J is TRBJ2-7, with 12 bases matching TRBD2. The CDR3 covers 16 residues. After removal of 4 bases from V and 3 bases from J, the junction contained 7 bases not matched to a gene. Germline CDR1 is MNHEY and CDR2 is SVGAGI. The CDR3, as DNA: TGTGCCAGCAGTTCCCGACTAGCGGGGGACCTCTACGAGCAGTACTTC. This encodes CASSSRLAGDLYEQYF.

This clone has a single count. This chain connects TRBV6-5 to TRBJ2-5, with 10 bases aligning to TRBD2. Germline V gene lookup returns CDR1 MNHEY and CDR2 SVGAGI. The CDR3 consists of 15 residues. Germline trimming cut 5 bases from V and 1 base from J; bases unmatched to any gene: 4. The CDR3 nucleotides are TGTGCCAGCAGTCGTAGCGGGGGGTCCCAAGAGACCCAGTACTTC. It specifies CASSRSGGSQETQYF.

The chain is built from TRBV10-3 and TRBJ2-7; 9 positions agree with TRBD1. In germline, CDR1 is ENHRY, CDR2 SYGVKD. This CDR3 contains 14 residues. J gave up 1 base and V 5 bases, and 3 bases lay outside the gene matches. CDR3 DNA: TGTGCCATCAGTTCCGGGACAGGGTCCTACGAGCAGTACTTC. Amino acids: CAISSGTGSYEQYF.

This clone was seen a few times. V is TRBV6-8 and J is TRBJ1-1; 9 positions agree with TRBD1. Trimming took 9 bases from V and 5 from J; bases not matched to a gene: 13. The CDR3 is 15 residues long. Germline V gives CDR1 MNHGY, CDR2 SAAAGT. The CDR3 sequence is CARGRTGEYRTEAFF. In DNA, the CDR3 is TGTGCCAGGGGCCGGACAGGGGAATATCGAACTGAAGCTTTCTTT.

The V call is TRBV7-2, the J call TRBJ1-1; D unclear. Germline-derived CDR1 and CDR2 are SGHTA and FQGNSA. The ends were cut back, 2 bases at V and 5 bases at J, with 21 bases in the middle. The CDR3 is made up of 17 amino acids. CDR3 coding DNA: TGTGCCAGCAGCTTAACCCGCGTCGGACGGGGTTTTACTGAAGCTTTCTTT. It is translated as CASSLTRVGRGFTEAFF.

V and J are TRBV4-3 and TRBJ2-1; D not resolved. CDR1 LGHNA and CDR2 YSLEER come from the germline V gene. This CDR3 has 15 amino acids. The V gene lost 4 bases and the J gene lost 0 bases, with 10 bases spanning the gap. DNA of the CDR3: TGCGCCAGCAGCCCAGATCGGAGCTCCTACAATGAGCAGTTCTTC. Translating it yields CASSPDRSSYNEQFF.

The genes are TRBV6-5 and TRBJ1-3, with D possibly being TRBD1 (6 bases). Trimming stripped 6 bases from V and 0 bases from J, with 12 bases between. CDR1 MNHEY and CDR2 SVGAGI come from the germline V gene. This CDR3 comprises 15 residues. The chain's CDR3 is CASSPTGRSGNTIYF. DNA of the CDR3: TGTGCCAGCAGCCCGACAGGCCGCTCTGGAAACACCATATATTTT.

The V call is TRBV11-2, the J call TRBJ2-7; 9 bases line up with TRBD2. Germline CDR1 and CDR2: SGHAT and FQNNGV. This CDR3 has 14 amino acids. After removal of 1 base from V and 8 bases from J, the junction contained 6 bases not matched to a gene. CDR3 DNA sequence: TGTGCCAGCAGCTTAGCTAGCGGGATAAGGCAGCAGTACTTC. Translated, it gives CASSLASGIRQQYF.

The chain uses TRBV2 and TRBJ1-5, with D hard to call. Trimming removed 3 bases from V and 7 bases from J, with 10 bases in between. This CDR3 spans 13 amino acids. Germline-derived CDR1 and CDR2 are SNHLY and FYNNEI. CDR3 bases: TGTGCCAGCAGTGAGGAGGCAATCCAGCCCCAGCATTTT. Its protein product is CASSEEAIQPQHF.

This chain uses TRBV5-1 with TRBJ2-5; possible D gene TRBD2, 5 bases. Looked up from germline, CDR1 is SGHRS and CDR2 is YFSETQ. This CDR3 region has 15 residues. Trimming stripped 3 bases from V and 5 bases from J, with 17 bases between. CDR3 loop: CASSSVPGGRETQYF. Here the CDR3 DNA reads TGCGCCAGCAGCTCCGTTCCCGGAGGTAGGGAGACCCAGTACTTC.

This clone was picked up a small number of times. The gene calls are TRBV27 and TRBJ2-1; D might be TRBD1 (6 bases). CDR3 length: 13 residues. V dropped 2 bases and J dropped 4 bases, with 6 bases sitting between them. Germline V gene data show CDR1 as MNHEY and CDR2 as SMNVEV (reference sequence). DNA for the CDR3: TGTGCCAGCAGTTTACAGGGGTACAATGAGCAGTTCTTC. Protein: CASSLQGYNEQFF.